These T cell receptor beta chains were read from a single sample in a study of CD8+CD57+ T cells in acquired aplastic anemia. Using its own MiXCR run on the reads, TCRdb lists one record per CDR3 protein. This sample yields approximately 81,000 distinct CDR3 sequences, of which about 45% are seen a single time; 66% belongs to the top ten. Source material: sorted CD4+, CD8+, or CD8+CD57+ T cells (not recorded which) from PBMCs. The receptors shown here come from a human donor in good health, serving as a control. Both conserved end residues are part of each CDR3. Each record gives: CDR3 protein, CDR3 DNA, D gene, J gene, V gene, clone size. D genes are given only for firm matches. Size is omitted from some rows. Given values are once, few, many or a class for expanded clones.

CASSVGDDYNEQFF TGTGCCAGCAGTGTAGGGGACGATTACAATGAGCAGTTCTTC NA TRBJ2-1 TRBV2 few
CASSFNRGSGYGYTF TGTGCCAGCAGCTTTAACAGGGGAAGTGGGTATGGCTACACCTTC TRBD1 TRBJ1-2 TRBV7-2 NA
CASSRQGAYEQYF TGTGCCAGCAGCAGACAGGGGGCATACGAGCAGTACTTC TRBD1 TRBJ2-7 TRBV7-8 NA
CATSDRLPGANVLTF TGTGCCACCAGTGATCGGTTACCTGGGGCCAACGTCCTGACTTTC NA TRBJ2-6 TRBV24-1 few
CASSPMGAGVNEQFF TGTGCCAGCAGCCCCATGGGAGCGGGGGTAAATGAGCAGTTCTTC TRBD2 TRBJ2-1 TRBV7-3 NA
CASRNGAGEQYF TGTGCCAGCCGGAACGGGGCGGGCGAGCAGTACTTC NA TRBJ2-7 TRBV12-3/TRBV12-4 once
CSARGGDRQETQYF TGCAGTGCTAGGGGTGGGGACAGACAAGAGACCCAGTACTTC TRBD1 TRBJ2-5 TRBV20-1 NA
CASSMSGVGEAFF TGTGCCAGTAGTATGTCAGGGGTTGGGGAAGCTTTCTTT NA TRBJ1-1 TRBV19 few
CAWSVTVDTEAFF TGTGCCTGGAGTGTAACAGTGGACACTGAAGCTTTCTTT NA TRBJ1-1 TRBV25-1 NA
CASSPMASTEAFF TGTGCCAGCAGTCCTATGGCGAGCACTGAAGCTTTCTTT NA TRBJ1-1 TRBV13 many
CASTTGGQPQHF TGTGCCAGCACCACAGGTGGTCAGCCCCAGCATTTT NA TRBJ1-5 TRBV27 NA
CASTSRTSGVNEQFF TGTGCCAGCACCTCGCGGACTAGCGGGGTGAATGAGCAGTTCTTC TRBD2 TRBJ2-1 TRBV13 NA